These 25 T cell receptor beta chains were sequenced from one sample in a study of shared clonotypes between healthy human individuals. TCRdb's copy holds only in-frame clones and misses some; the assay was immunoSEQ multiplex PCR. The sample lists 600,000 to 750,000 clones; less than 80% were seen once. The specimen was memory CD4+ T cells sorted from blood. Noted subset: CD45RA-negative fraction. The receptors here all came from a woman in her twenties or thirties in good health.

This clone has only a few counts. The rearrangement joins TRBV13 to TRBJ2-7; the match to TRBD2 covers 8 bases. V was pared by 5 bases and J by 7 bases, with 13 bases of the junction left unmatched. The CDR3 length is 15 residues. CDR1 and CDR2 from the germline V gene are PRHDT and FYEKMQ (reference sequence). The CDR3 is CASSPPGSGGREQYF. CDR3 coding DNA: TGTGCCAGCAGCCCGCCGGGGAGCGGGGGCCGGGAGCAGTACTTC.

The chain recombines TRBV9 with TRBJ1-2; weak D call: TRBD1 (5 bases). This CDR3 is built from 14 residues. The V end lost 0 bases, the J end lost 5 bases, and 11 bases lay between the germline ends. From germline, CDR1 is SGDLS and CDR2 YYNGEE. DNA for the CDR3: TGTGCCAGCAGCGTAGCCGACGGGGGTTATGGCTACACCTTC. Translated: CASSVADGGYGYTF. Drawing the rest from reference TRBV9 and TRBJ1-2, the complete variable domain is DSGVTQTPKHLITATGQRVTLRCSPRSGDLSVYWYQQSLDQGLQFLIQYYNGEERAKGNILERFSAQQFPDLHSELNLSSLELGDSALYFCASSVADGGYGYTFGSGTRLTVV.

CDR3 loop: CASQGGQETQYF. DNA of the CDR3: TGTGCCAGCCAAGGTGGACAAGAGACCCAGTACTTC. The gene calls are TRBV18 and TRBJ2-5; D gene uncertain. V lost 8 bases and J 2 bases, leaving 9 bases between the germline ends. CDR3 length: 12 residues. Germline CDR1 KGHSH, CDR2 LQKENI.

This chain joins TRBV5-6 and TRBJ2-7; 11 bases map to TRBD2. J was trimmed by 6 bases and V by 2 bases; bases with no gene match: 4. This CDR3 comprises 14 residues. CDR1 and CDR2 (germline): SGHDT, YYEEEE. The CDR3 DNA follows: TGTGCCAGCAGCTTCCGACTAGCGGGAAGCGAGCAGTACTTC. Protein sequence: CASSFRLAGSEQYF.

The V gene is TRBV5-1, the J gene TRBJ2-3; D gene unclear. This CDR3 region has 14 residues. Trimming pared 1 base from V and 1 base from J, leaving 7 bases between. Per the germline V gene, CDR1 is SGHRS and CDR2 is YFSETQ. The CDR3 region is CASSLSSRTDTQYF. The CDR3 DNA reads as TGCGCCAGCAGCTTGTCTTCCCGCACAGATACGCAGTATTTT. Combining the CDR3 with reference TRBV5-1 and TRBJ2-3 gives the whole variable domain KAGVTQTPRYLIKTRGQQVTLSCSPISGHRSVSWYQQTPGQGLQFLFEYFSETQRNKGNFPGRFSGRQFSNSRSEMNVSTLELGDSALYLCASSLSSRTDTQYFGPGTRLTVL.

The rearrangement joins TRBV19 to TRBJ1-3; no definite D call. Germline lookup yields CDR1 LNHDA and CDR2 SQIVND (reference sequence). Between the trimmed V and J ends, which lost 4 bases and 0 bases, there was a span of 13 bases. The CDR3 totals 16 residues. This chain's CDR3 is CASSTKVMSSGNTIYF. Written as DNA, the CDR3 is TGTGCCAGTAGTACGAAGGTAATGAGCTCTGGAAACACCATATATTTT.

The rearrangement joins TRBV18 to TRBJ1-2; no firm D call. Trimming stripped 0 bases from V and 4 bases from J, with 9 bases between. The CDR3 sequence is 14 residues long. Germline CDR1 is KGHSH and CDR2 is LQKENI. The CDR3 coding sequence is TGTGCCAGCTCACCACCGAGTCTCCGCTATGGCTACACCTTC. It is translated as CASSPPSLRYGYTF. Full variable domain (outside the CDR3, taken from reference TRBV18 and TRBJ1-2): NAGVMQNPRHLVRRRGQEARLRCSPMKGHSHVYWYRQLPEEGLKFMVYLQKENIIDESGMPKERFSAEFPKEGPSILRIQQVVRGDSAAYFCASSPPSLRYGYTFGSGTRLTVV.

This sequence joins TRBV28 and TRBJ1-2; no definite D call. V gave up 2 bases and J gave up 8 bases, with 9 bases separating them. The CDR3 is 12 residues long. Germline V gives CDR1 MDHEN, CDR2 SYDVKM. The CDR3 DNA sequence: TGTGCCAGCAGTTTACAAGGAGAAGGCTACACCTTC. This codes for CASSLQGEGYTF.

Remarks on this clone: The identical CDR3 is also encoded by other nucleotide sequences in the sample. The CDR3 DNA follows: TGTGCCAGCAGTTTAGGACAGGGAAATCAGCCCCAGCATTTT. This encodes CASSLGQGNQPQHF. The chain joins TRBV27 to TRBJ1-5, with TRBD1 matching over 8 bases. This CDR3 contains 14 residues. Per the germline V gene, CDR1 is MNHEY and CDR2 is SMNVEV (reference sequence). The J segment lost 4 bases and the V segment lost 2 bases, leaving 1 base of the junction unmatched.

This chain connects TRBV19 to TRBJ2-3, with TRBD1 as a possible D gene (5 bases). The CDR3 length is 16 residues. V was trimmed by 6 bases and J by 1 base, leaving 17 bases between them. Germline-derived CDR1 and CDR2 are LNHDA and SQIVND (reference sequence). The CDR3 DNA is TGTGCCAGTAGGGTACAACAGGCCTTGGGCACAGATACGCAGTATTTT. Protein product: CASRVQQALGTDTQYF.

At least ten counts were recorded for this clone. The V call is TRBV4-1, the J call TRBJ2-2, with D perhaps assigned TRBD1 or TRBD2 (7 bases each). Germline CDR1 and CDR2: MGHRA and YSYEKL. This CDR3 comprises 14 residues. V was cut by 5 bases and J by 3 bases, with 10 bases left in between. DNA of the CDR3: TGCGCCAGCAGCGCAGGGGGGGACACCGGGGAGCTGTTTTTT. This gives the protein CASSAGGDTGELFF.

This chain links TRBV28 with TRBJ1-5, with unresolved D. Trimming took off 5 bases at V and 5 bases at J, with 16 bases between the two ends. CDR1 is MDHEN and CDR2 is SYDVKM in the germline V gene. The CDR3 is 15 residues long. The CDR3 region has the DNA TGTGCCAGCAGTCGAGTAGGGAGGTCAGATCAGCCCCAGCATTTT. It encodes CASSRVGRSDQPQHF.

This clone was counted a few times. J is TRBJ1-5 and V is TRBV6-1, with unresolved D. The CDR3 has 19 amino acids. Germline CDR1 is MNHNS and CDR2 is SASEGT. V was pared by 2 bases and J by 0 bases, with 20 bases between. The CDR3 sequence: CASSEFGSLRVYSNQPQHF. As DNA, the CDR3 is TGTGCCAGCAGTGAATTCGGCTCACTTAGGGTCTATAGCAATCAGCCCCAGCATTTT.

The V call is TRBV5-1, the J call TRBJ1-5, with 7 bases fitting TRBD1. CDR1 is SGHRS, CDR2 YFSETQ, per germline. The CDR3 spans 14 residues. V lost 4 bases to trimming and J lost 5 bases; unmatched junction nucleotides: 6. The CDR3 here is CASSVTGVDQPQHF. CDR3 nucleotides: TGCGCCAGCAGCGTAACAGGGGTAGATCAGCCCCAGCATTTT.

The J gene is TRBJ2-1, the V gene TRBV5-1, with 8 bases fitting TRBD1. Germline CDR1 SGHRS, CDR2 YFSETQ. V shed 7 bases, J shed 3 bases, and the junction held 9 bases outside the gene matches. The CDR3 contains 15 residues. CDR3 in amino acids: CASRPSGGFYNEQFF. For the CDR3, the DNA is TGCGCCAGCCGCCCCTCAGGGGGCTTCTACAATGAGCAGTTCTTC. Drawing the rest from reference TRBV5-1 and TRBJ2-1, the complete variable domain is KAGVTQTPRYLIKTRGQQVTLSCSPISGHRSVSWYQQTPGQGLQFLFEYFSETQRNKGNFPGRFSGRQFSNSRSEMNVSTLELGDSALYLCASRPSGGFYNEQFFGPGTRLTVL.

The chain uses TRBV5-8 and TRBJ1-5; 7 bases match TRBD1. V was clipped by 5 bases and J by 4 bases; unmatched bases: 6. CDR3 length equals 14 residues. Germline assignment: CDR1 SGHTS and CDR2 YDEGEE. The CDR3 reads CASRSGTDNQPQHF. The DNA for the CDR3 is TGTGCCAGCAGATCCGGGACAGATAATCAGCCCCAGCATTTT.

This clone was seen only once. V and J are TRBV5-1 and TRBJ2-4, with 9 bases aligning to TRBD1. The junction had 10 bases not matched to a gene; V was cut back by 4 bases and J by 2 bases. Germline V gene data show CDR1 as SGHRS and CDR2 as YFSETQ. The CDR3 totals 17 residues. CDR3 region: CASSVTGGDVTKNIQYF. CDR3 bases: TGCGCCAGCAGCGTAACAGGGGGCGATGTGACCAAAAACATTCAGTACTTC.

The chain is built from TRBV6-5 and TRBJ2-7; 10 bases are a match to TRBD2. With 8 bases clipped from V and 0 bases from J, the junction kept 4 bases outside the gene matches. Per the germline V gene, CDR1 is MNHEY and CDR2 is SVGAGI. The CDR3 has 14 residues. The CDR3 nucleotides read TGTGCCAGCGGCCCTAGCGGGAGCTCCTACGAGCAGTACTTC. Translation gives CASGPSGSSYEQYF.

This chain uses TRBV28 with TRBJ1-5; the D is unclear. The V gene's germline CDR1 is MDHEN and CDR2 SYDVKM. The germline V and J ends were trimmed by 3 bases and 6 bases, with 9 bases remaining between them. The CDR3 totals 13 residues. CDR3 protein: CASSFQNRQPQHF. CDR3 nucleotides: TGTGCCAGCAGTTTTCAGAACCGTCAGCCCCAGCATTTT.

The rearrangement uses TRBV29-1 and TRBJ2-3, with 7 bases identical to TRBD2. With V trimmed by 3 bases and J by 5 bases, 8 bases remained unmatched. This CDR3 has 14 residues. Germline V gives CDR1 SQVTM, CDR2 ANQGSEA. DNA for the CDR3: TGCAGCGTTGAGGCGGGAGAGGTCGGAGATACGCAGTATTTT. The encoded protein is CSVEAGEVGDTQYF.

This chain joins TRBV7-9 and TRBJ1-2; D is undetermined. Trimming removed 0 bases from V and 6 bases from J, with 5 bases in between. Germline V gene data show CDR1 as SEHNR and CDR2 as FQNEAQ (reference sequence). CDR3 size: 12 residues. This CDR3 reads CASSLAQNGYTF. For the CDR3, the DNA is TGTGCCAGCAGCTTAGCCCAGAATGGCTACACCTTC.

The rearrangement joins TRBV6-6 to TRBJ2-5; no firm D call. V lost 0 bases and J 4 bases, leaving 6 bases between the germline ends. The length of the CDR3 is 13 residues. The germline CDR1 and CDR2 sequences are MNHNY and SVGAGI (reference sequence). CDR3: CASSYSFGETQYF. Written as DNA, the CDR3 is TGTGCCAGCAGTTACTCGTTCGGAGAGACCCAGTACTTC.

The chain uses TRBV5-8 and TRBJ2-1; 10 bases are a match to TRBD2. Germline V gene sequence: CDR1 SGHTS, CDR2 YDEGEE. The V gene end was trimmed by 4 bases and the J gene end by 8 bases; junction bases not matched to a gene: 18. This CDR3 is built from 18 residues. CDR3 region: CASSTIKLGTSDFDEQFF. The CDR3 region has the DNA TGTGCCAGCAGCACAATTAAATTGGGGACTAGCGATTTCGATGAGCAGTTCTTC.

The chain links TRBV27 to TRBJ2-7, with 7 positions matching TRBD1. After removal of 0 bases from V and 6 bases from J, the junction contained 8 bases not matched to a gene. CDR3 length equals 15 residues. Germline V gene data show CDR1 as MNHEY and CDR2 as SMNVEV (reference sequence). CDR3 in amino acids: CASSLSTGWGGEQYF. CDR3 DNA sequence: TGTGCCAGCAGTTTATCGACAGGGTGGGGTGGCGAGCAGTACTTC.

This chain joins TRBV14 and TRBJ1-1; D is ambiguous. V was pared by 5 bases and J by 2 bases, with 9 bases between. Per germline, CDR1 SGHDN and CDR2 FVKESK. The CDR3 covers 13 residues. The CDR3 protein is CASSEQPNTEAFF. In DNA, the CDR3 is TGTGCCAGCAGCGAACAGCCTAACACTGAAGCTTTCTTT. The full variable domain, rest sourced from reference TRBV14 and TRBJ1-1, is EAGVTQFPSHSVIEKGQTVTLRCDPISGHDNLYWYRRVMGKEIKFLLHFVKESKQDESGMPNNRFLAERTGGTYSTLKVQPAELEDSGVYFCASSEQPNTEAFFGQGTRLTVV.